The rows below give T cell receptor beta chains drawn from one sample of a study of shared clonotypes between healthy human individuals. Sequenced by immunoSEQ multiplex PCR; TCRdb stores in-frame clones only, minus some. The repertoire holds some 2,100,000 clones, 85% to 95% seen once, with 1.5% to 2% in the top ten. The material sequenced was naive CD8+ T cells from PBMCs. The receptors derive from a man between 18 and 29 years old in good health. Some clones in this sample may be carry-over from other donors' samples. Both conserved end residues are part of each CDR3. Fields, in order: CDR3 DNA, CDR3 protein, D gene, J gene, V gene, clone size. The D gene is left open where the match is weak. Expanded clones are given a class, and other clones once, few, many or no size at all.

TGTGCCAGCAGTCCGCCAGGGGGACCAACTAATGAAAAACTGTTTTTT,CASSPPGGPTNEKLFF,TRBD1,TRBJ1-4,TRBV27,NA
TGTGCCTGGAATCCCAGGGGAAAAGGTGGCTACACCTTC,CAWNPRGKGGYTF,NA,TRBJ1-2,TRBV30,NA
TGTGCCAGTAGTCTACTAGCGGGAGAAGAGACCCAGTACTTC,CASSLLAGEETQYF,TRBD2,TRBJ2-5,TRBV19,NA
TGTGCCAGCAGCGAGACGGGCAGCTCTGGAAACACCATATATTTT,CASSETGSSGNTIYF,NA,TRBJ1-3,TRBV7-2,NA
TGCAGCGTTTACAGGGGCCCCTGGGGAGCTTTCTTT,CSVYRGPWGAFF,TRBD1,TRBJ1-1,TRBV29-1,NA
TGTGCCAGCAGTTTTCTAGCGGGAGGGACTTACAATGAGCAGTTCTTC,CASSFLAGGTYNEQFF,TRBD2,TRBJ2-1,TRBV27,NA
TGTGCCAGCAGCGTGGAGGGGAACTCCTACAATGAGCAGTTCTTC,CASSVEGNSYNEQFF,NA,TRBJ2-1,TRBV9,NA
TGTGCCAGCAGCAAAGAAAATAGTGGTCAGACAGCCAACACTGAAGCTTTCTTT,CASSKENSGQTANTEAFF,NA,TRBJ1-1,TRBV21-1,NA
TGTGCCAGCAGTTACCCTACGTCCGGGGGCTGGGAGCAGTACTTC,CASSYPTSGGWEQYF,NA,TRBJ2-5,TRBV6-6,NA
TGTGCCAGCAGCGTTAGGTCTGATCAGAACACTGAAGCTTTCTTT,CASSVRSDQNTEAFF,NA,TRBJ1-1,TRBV9,NA
TGTGCCAGCAGTTTACCCCCGGGACAGGGGTCCTACGAGCAGTACTTC,CASSLPPGQGSYEQYF,TRBD1,TRBJ2-7,TRBV28,NA
TGTGCCAGCAGCCCACCGGGGGGGACTCCCGCAACAGATACGCAGTATTTT,CASSPPGGTPATDTQYF,TRBD2,TRBJ2-3,TRBV7-9,NA
TGCGCCAGCAGCCAAGATAACACATCCGGGTACGAGCAGTACTTC,CASSQDNTSGYEQYF,NA,TRBJ2-7,TRBV4-3,NA
TGTGCCAGCCCCCTCGACAGGGGTAAGGGCTACACCTTC,CASPLDRGKGYTF,TRBD1,TRBJ1-2,TRBV6-1,NA
TGTGCCAGCAGTCGTACCCTGAACTATGGCTACACCTTC,CASSRTLNYGYTF,NA,TRBJ1-2,TRBV28,NA
TGCAGCGTTTTGGAGTTCACTGAAGCTTTCTTT,CSVLEFTEAFF,NA,TRBJ1-1,TRBV29-1,NA
TGTGCCAGCAGCGTAGTCGGGCCGGGAGGAGGCTACACCTTC,CASSVVGPGGGYTF,NA,TRBJ1-2,TRBV9,NA
TGTGCCAGCAGTCCGCGAAGGGGGATGGAAGCTTTCTTT,CASSPRRGMEAFF,NA,TRBJ1-1,TRBV7-8,NA
TGTGCCAGCTCACCAGCCGCCTTCGCGAACACCGGGGAGCTGTTTTTT,CASSPAAFANTGELFF,NA,TRBJ2-2,TRBV18,NA
TGTGCCAGCAGCTTAGTACAGGGGGTTGGCGGGGAGCTGTTTTTT,CASSLVQGVGGELFF,TRBD1,TRBJ2-2,TRBV7-8,NA
TGTGCCAGCAGCCAAAGAAAGGGGGACGTGGCTTTCTTT,CASSQRKGDVAFF,NA,TRBJ1-1,TRBV4-2,few
TGCGCCAGCAGCCCAGGACCACTATCGTACCAAGAGACCCAGTACTTC,CASSPGPLSYQETQYF,NA,TRBJ2-5,TRBV4-3,NA
TGTGCCAGCAGCCCGGGCGGCGCCAACTACGAGCAGTACTTC,CASSPGGANYEQYF,NA,TRBJ2-7,TRBV5-6,NA
TGTGCCAGCAGTCCGCTAGGAGGCGAGCAGTACTTC,CASSPLGGEQYF,NA,TRBJ2-7,TRBV4-2,few
TGTGCCAGCAGCGACCTCTCCCCCAGGGGGCTCAGCTATGGCTACACCTTC,CASSDLSPRGLSYGYTF,TRBD1,TRBJ1-2,TRBV27,NA
TGTGCCAGCAGTGCCTCGGGACGGACCTACGAGCAGTACTTC,CASSASGRTYEQYF,NA,TRBJ2-7,TRBV27,NA
TGCGCCAGCAGCCAAGATCGGGGGACCCAGACGGGCAAGACCCAGTACTTC,CASSQDRGTQTGKTQYF,NA,TRBJ2-5,TRBV4-1,NA
TGTGCCAGCAGTTACGGGGCAGGGCTTCCCGAGCAGTACTTC,CASSYGAGLPEQYF,NA,TRBJ2-7,TRBV6-5,NA
TGTGCCAGCAGTTTATTTGGGTCTAGCGGAGCCTACGAGCAGTACTTC,CASSLFGSSGAYEQYF,TRBD2,TRBJ2-7,TRBV28,once
TGCGCCAGCAGCCAAGGACTAGTTACCTACGAGCAGTACTTC,CASSQGLVTYEQYF,NA,TRBJ2-7,TRBV4-1,NA
TGCGCCAGCAGGGGGGGAGGCTTGAATGAGCAGTTCTTC,CASRGGGLNEQFF,NA,TRBJ2-1,TRBV4-1,NA
TGTGCCAGCAGTGGGGCACAGGGGAAGAATGAAAAACTGTTTTTT,CASSGAQGKNEKLFF,TRBD1,TRBJ1-4,TRBV6-1,NA